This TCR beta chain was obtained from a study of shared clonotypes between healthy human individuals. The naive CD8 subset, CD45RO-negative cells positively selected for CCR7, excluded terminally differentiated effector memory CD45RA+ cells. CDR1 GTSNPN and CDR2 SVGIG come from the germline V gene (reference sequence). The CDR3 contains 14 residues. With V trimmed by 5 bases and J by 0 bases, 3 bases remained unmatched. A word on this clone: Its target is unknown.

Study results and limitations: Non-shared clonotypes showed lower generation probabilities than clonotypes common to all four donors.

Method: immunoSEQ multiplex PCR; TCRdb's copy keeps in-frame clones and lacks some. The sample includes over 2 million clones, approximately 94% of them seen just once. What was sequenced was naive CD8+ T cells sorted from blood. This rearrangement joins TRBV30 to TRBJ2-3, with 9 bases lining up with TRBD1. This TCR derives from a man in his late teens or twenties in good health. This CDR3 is CAWGTGTSTDTQYF. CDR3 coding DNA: TGTGCCTGGGGGACAGGGACTAGCACAGATACGCAGTATTTT.